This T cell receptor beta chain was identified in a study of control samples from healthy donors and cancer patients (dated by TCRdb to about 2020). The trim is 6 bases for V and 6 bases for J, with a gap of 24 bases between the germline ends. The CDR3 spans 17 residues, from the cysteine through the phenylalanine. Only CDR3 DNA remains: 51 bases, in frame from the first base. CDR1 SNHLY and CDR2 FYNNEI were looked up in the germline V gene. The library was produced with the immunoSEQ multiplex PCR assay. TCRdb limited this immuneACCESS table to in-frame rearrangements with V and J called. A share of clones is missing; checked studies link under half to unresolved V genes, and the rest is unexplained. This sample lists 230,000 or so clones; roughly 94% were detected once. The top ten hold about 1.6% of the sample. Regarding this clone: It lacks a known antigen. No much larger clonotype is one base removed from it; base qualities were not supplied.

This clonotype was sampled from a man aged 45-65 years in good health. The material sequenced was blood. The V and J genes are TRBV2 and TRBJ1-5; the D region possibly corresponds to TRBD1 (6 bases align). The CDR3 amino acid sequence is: CASSGPGGALQSQPQHF. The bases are TGTGCCAGCAGCGGCCCGGGGGGGGCCCTCCAAAGTCAGCCCCAGCATTTT.